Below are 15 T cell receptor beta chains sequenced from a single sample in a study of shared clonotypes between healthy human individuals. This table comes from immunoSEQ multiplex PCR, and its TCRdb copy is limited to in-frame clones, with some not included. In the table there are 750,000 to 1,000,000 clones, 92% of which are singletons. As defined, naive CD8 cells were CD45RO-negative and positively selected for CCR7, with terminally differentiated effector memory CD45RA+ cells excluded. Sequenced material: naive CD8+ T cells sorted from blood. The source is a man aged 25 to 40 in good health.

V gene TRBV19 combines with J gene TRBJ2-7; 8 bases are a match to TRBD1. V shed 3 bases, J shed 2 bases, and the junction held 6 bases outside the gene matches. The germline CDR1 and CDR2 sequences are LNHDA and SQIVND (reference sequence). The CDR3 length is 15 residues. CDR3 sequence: CASSITHRGTYEQYF. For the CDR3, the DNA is TGTGCCAGTAGTATCACCCACAGGGGGACCTACGAGCAGTACTTC.

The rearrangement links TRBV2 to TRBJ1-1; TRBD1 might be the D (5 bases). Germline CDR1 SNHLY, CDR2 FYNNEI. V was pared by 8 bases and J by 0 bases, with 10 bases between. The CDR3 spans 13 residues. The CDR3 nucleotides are TGTGCCAGCGGGGGACGGATGAACACTGAAGCTTTCTTT. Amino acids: CASGGRMNTEAFF.

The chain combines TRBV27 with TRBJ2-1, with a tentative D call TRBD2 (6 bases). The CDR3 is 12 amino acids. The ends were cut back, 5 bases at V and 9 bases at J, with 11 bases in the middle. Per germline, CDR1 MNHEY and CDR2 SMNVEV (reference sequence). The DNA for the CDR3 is TGTGCCAGCAGTCCCCCCGGGGGTGAGCAGTTCTTC. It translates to CASSPPGGEQFF.

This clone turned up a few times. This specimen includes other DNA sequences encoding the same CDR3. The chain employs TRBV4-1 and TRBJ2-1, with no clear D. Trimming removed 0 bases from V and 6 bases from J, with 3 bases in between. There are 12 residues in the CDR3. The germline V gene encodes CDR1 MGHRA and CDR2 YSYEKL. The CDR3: CASSQDSNEQFF. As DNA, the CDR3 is TGCGCCAGCAGCCAAGATTCCAATGAGCAGTTCTTC.

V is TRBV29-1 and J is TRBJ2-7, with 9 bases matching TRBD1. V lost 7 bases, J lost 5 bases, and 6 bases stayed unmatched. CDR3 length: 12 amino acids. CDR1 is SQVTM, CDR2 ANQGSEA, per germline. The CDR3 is CSAKTGGNEQYF. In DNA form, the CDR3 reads TGCAGCGCGAAGACAGGGGGTAACGAGCAGTACTTC.

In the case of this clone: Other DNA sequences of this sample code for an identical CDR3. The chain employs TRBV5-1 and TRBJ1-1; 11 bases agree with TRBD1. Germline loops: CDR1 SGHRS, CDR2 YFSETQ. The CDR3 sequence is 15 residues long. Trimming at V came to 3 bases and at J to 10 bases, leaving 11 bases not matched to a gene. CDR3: CASSSRTGGESIAFF. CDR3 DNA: TGCGCCAGCAGCTCCCGGACAGGGGGCGAATCAATAGCTTTCTTT.

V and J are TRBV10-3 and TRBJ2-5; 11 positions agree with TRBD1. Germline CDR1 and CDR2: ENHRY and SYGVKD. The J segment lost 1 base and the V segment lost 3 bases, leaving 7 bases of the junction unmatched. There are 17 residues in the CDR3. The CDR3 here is CAISDRADRGLQETQYF. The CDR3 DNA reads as TGTGCCATCAGTGACCGCGCGGACAGGGGGCTCCAAGAGACCCAGTACTTC.

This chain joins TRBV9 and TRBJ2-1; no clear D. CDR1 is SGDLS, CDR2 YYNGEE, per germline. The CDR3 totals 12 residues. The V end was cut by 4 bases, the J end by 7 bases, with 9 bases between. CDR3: CASSTTPNEQFF. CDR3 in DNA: TGTGCCAGCAGCACGACACCGAATGAGCAGTTCTTC.

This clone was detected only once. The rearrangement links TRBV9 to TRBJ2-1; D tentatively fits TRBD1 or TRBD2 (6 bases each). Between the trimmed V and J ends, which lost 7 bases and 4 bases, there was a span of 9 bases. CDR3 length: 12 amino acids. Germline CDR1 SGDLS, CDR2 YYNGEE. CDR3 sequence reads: CASGGTYNEQFF. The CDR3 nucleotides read TGTGCCAGCGGGGGGACATACAATGAGCAGTTCTTC.

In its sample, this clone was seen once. Written as DNA, the CDR3 is TGCGCCAGCAGCCAAGAGGCCAGGAACACAGATACGCAGTATTTT. It yields the protein CASSQEARNTDTQYF. This chain connects TRBV4-1 to TRBJ2-3; the D is unclear. Germline-derived CDR1 and CDR2 are MGHRA and YSYEKL. This CDR3 spans 15 amino acids. V was clipped by 0 bases and J by 2 bases, with 9 bases between them.

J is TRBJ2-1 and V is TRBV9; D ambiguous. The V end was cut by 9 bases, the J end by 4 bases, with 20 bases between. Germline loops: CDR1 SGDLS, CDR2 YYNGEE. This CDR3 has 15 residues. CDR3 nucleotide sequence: TGTGCCAACCCAACCCGGTCGGAGAATTACAATGAGCAGTTCTTC. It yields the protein CANPTRSENYNEQFF.

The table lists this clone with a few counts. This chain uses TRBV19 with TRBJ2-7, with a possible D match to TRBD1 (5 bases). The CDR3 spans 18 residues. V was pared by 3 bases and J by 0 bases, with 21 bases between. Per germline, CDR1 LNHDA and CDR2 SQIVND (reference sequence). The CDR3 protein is CASSIFMGQGPFSYEQYF. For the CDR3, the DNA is TGTGCCAGTAGTATCTTTATGGGGCAGGGCCCATTCTCCTACGAGCAGTACTTC.

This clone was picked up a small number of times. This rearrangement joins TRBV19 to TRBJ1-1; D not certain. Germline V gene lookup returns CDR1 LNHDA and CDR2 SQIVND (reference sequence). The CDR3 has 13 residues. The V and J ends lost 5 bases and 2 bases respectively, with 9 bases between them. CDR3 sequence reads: CASSPPGNTEAFF. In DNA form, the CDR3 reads TGTGCCAGTAGTCCTCCGGGAAACACTGAAGCTTTCTTT.

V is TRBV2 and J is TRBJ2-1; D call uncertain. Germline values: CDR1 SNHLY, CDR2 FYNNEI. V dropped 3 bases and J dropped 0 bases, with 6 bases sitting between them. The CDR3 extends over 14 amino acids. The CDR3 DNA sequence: TGTGCCAGCAGTGAGGAGTTCTCCTACAATGAGCAGTTCTTC. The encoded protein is CASSEEFSYNEQFF.

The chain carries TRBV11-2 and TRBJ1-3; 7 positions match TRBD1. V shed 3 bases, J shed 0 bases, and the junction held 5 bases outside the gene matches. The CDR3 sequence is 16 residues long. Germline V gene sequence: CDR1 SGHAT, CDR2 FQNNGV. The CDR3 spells CASSLDRPHSGNTIYF. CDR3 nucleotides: TGTGCCAGCAGCTTGGACAGGCCCCACTCTGGAAACACCATATATTTT.